The clone carrying this T cell receptor beta chain came up many times. The germline gives CDR1 SGHTA, CDR2 FQGNSA. The CDR3 sequence is 16 residues long. J was trimmed by 0 bases and V by 4 bases; bases with no gene match: 8. The sample comes from a study of blood T cell repertoires in COVID-19. About the study: PBMCs, B-cell-depleted T cells, or T cells were the source of the cDNA or gDNA that made up the material.

The protocol was immunoSEQ multiplex PCR, while the TCRdb copy is restricted to in-frame clones and leaves out a portion. Of about 80,000 clones detected, around 84% appear once; the ten largest clones hold 36%. J is TRBJ2-7 and V is TRBV7-2, with 8 nucleotides matching TRBD1. The sequenced sample was peripheral blood. The TCR was taken from a woman in her 70s with acute or convalescent COVID-19. The CDR3 DNA reads TGTGCCAGCAGCTCGCAAGACAGGGGAGGCTCCTACGAGCAGTACTTC. Protein product: CASSSQDRGGSYEQYF.